The 5 T cell receptor beta chains reported below all come from one sample, sequenced in a study of cytomegalovirus exposure and HLA in healthy donors. The PCR used 60 Vbeta and 13 Jbeta primers. Using immunoSEQ multiplex PCR, the repertoire was profiled, and TCRdb retains in-frame clones only, with some absent. This table holds some 190,000 clones, 60% to 80% found once. The sample was PBMCs. The receptors shown here come from a woman in her thirties in good health and CMV-seropositive.

This clone was counted a few times. V usage is TRBV18 and J usage is TRBJ2-2; no firm D call. The CDR3 is made up of 16 amino acids. The ends were cut back, 0 bases at V and 6 bases at J, with 14 bases in the middle. Germline assignment: CDR1 KGHSH and CDR2 LQKENI. The DNA for the CDR3 is TGTGCCAGCTCACCACCTACCGGCGCGGTCGCCGGGGAGCTGTTTTTT. Its protein product is CASSPPTGAVAGELFF.

This chain connects TRBV5-4 to TRBJ1-2; 11 nucleotides align to TRBD1. This CDR3 is built from 15 residues. The germline V gene encodes CDR1 SGHNT and CDR2 YYREEE (reference sequence). Trimming cost V 2 bases and J 4 bases; bases outside gene matches: 4. The CDR3 loop reads CASSLRTGGGYGYTF. CDR3 DNA: TGTGCCAGCAGCTTAAGGACAGGGGGCGGCTATGGCTACACCTTC.

V usage is TRBV2 and J usage is TRBJ1-5, with TRBD1 identical over 7 bases. CDR3 length: 13 residues. Germline V gives CDR1 SNHLY, CDR2 FYNNEI. V shed 6 bases, J shed 5 bases, and the junction held 4 bases outside the gene matches. CDR3 sequence: CASSTGVDQPQHF. CDR3 in DNA: TGTGCCAGCAGCACAGGGGTTGATCAGCCCCAGCATTTT.

The CDR3 sequence: CASSLGVGIFNEQFF. The CDR3 DNA sequence: TGCGCCAGCAGCTTGGGGGTCGGGATTTTCAATGAGCAGTTCTTC. This chain uses TRBV5-1 with TRBJ2-1; D may be TRBD2 (5 bases). Germline V gene lookup returns CDR1 SGHRS and CDR2 YFSETQ. The V and J ends lost 0 bases and 6 bases respectively, with 13 bases between them. The CDR3 sequence is 15 residues long.

The J gene is TRBJ1-6, the V gene TRBV5-4; perhaps TRBD1 as D (6 bases). V lost 3 bases to trimming and J lost 1 base, with 14 bases between them. The germline gives CDR1 SGHNT, CDR2 YYREEE (reference sequence). There are 17 residues in the CDR3. The CDR3 loop is CASSSAGAGSYNSPLHF. In DNA form, the CDR3 reads TGTGCCAGCAGCTCCGCGGGGGCAGGGTCCTATAATTCACCCCTCCACTTT.